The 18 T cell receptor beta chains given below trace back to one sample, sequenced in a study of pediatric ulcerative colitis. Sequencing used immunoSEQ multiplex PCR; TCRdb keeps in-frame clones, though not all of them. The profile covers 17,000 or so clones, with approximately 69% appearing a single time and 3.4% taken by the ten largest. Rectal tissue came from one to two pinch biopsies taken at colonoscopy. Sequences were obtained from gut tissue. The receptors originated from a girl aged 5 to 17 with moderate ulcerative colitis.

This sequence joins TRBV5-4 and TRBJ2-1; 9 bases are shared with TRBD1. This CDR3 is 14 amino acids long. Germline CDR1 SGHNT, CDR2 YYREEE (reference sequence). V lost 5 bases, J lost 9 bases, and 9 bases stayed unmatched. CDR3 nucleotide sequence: TGTGCCAGCAGTTCGGGACAGGGAGAAGGTGAGCAGTTCTTC. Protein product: CASSSGQGEGEQFF.

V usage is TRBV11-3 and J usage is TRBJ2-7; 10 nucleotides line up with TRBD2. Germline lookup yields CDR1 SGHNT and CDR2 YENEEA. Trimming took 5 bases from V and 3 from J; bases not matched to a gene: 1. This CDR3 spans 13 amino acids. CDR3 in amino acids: CASSPSGSYEQYF. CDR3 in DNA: TGTGCCAGCAGCCCTAGCGGGAGCTACGAGCAGTACTTC.

CDR3 DNA: TGTGCCAGCAGCTTGGGACAGGGTGGGCAGGAGACCCAGTACTTC. Translation: CASSLGQGGQETQYF. This chain joins TRBV5-8 and TRBJ2-5; 7 bases fit TRBD1. V trimming: 0 bases; J trimming: 5 bases; junction bases outside the gene matches: 7. Germline CDR1 is SGHTS and CDR2 is YDEGEE. The CDR3 totals 15 residues.

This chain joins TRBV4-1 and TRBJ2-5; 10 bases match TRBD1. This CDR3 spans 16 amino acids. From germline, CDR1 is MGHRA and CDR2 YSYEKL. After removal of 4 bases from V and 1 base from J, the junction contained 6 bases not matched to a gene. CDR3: CASSRGGQGIQETQYF. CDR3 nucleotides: TGCGCCAGCAGCCGGGGGGGACAGGGGATCCAAGAGACCCAGTACTTC.

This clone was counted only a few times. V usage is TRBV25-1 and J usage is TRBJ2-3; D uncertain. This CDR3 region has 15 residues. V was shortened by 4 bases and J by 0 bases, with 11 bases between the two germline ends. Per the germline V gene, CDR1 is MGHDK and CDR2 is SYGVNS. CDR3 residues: CASSVGHPSTDTQYF. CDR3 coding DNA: TGTGCCAGCAGTGTAGGCCATCCCAGCACAGATACGCAGTATTTT.

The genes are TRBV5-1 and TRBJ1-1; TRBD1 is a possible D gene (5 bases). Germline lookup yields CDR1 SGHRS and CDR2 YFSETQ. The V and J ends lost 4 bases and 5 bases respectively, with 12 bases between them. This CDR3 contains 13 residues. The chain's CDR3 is CASSPTRQTEAFF. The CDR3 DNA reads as TGCGCCAGCAGCCCGACCCGACAGACTGAAGCTTTCTTT. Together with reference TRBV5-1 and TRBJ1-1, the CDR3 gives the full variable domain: KAGVTQTPRYLIKTRGQQVTLSCSPISGHRSVSWYQQTPGQGLQFLFEYFSETQRNKGNFPGRFSGRQFSNSRSEMNVSTLELGDSALYLCASSPTRQTEAFFGQGTRLTVV.

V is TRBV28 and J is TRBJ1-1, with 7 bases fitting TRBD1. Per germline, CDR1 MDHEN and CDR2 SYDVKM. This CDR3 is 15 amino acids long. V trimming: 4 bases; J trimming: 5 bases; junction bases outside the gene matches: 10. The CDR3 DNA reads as TGTGCCAGCAGTTCCCACCAGGGGGGAGGGACTGAAGCTTTCTTT. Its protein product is CASSSHQGGGTEAFF.

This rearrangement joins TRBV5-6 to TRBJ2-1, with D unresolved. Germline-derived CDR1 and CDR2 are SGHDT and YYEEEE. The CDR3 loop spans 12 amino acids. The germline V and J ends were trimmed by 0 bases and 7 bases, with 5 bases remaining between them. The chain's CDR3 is CASSLVRNEQFF. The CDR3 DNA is TGTGCCAGCAGCTTGGTGAGGAATGAGCAGTTCTTC.

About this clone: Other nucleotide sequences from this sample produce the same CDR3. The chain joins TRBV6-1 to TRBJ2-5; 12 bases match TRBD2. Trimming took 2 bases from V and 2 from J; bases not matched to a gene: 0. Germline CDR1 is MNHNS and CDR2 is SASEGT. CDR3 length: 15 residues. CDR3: CASSELAGGQETQYF. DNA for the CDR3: TGTGCCAGCAGTGAACTAGCGGGGGGGCAAGAGACCCAGTACTTC.

This chain's CDR3 is CASSQAPGEAQYF. CDR3 nucleotide sequence: TGCGCCAGCAGCCAAGCCCCCGGGGAGGCGCAGTATTTT. V usage is TRBV4-1 and J usage is TRBJ2-3; weak D call: TRBD2 (6 bases). Germline V lookup: CDR1 MGHRA, CDR2 YSYEKL. This CDR3 region has 13 residues. V gave up 1 base and J gave up 10 bases, with 12 bases separating them.

CDR3 DNA: TGCGCCAGCAGTGAAGGGGGAGACATTCAGTACTTC. Translation: CASSEGGDIQYF. The V gene is TRBV10-1, the J gene TRBJ2-4; tentatively, D is TRBD1 (6 bases). The CDR3 spans 12 residues. V was pared by 3 bases and J by 8 bases, with 8 bases between. In germline, CDR1 is WNHNN, CDR2 SYGVQD (reference sequence).

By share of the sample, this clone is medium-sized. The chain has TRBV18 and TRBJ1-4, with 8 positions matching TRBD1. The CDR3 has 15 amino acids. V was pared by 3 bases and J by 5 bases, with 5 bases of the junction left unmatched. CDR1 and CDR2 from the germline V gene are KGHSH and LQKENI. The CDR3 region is CASSPRQGYNEKLFF. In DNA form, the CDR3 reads TGTGCCAGCTCACCGAGACAGGGGTACAATGAAAAACTGTTTTTT.

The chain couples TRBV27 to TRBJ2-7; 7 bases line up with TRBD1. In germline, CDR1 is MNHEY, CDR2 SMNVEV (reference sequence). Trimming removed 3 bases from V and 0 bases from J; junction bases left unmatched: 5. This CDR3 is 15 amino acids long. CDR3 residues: CASSFQTGNSYEQYF. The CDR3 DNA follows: TGTGCCAGCAGTTTCCAGACAGGGAACTCCTACGAGCAGTACTTC.

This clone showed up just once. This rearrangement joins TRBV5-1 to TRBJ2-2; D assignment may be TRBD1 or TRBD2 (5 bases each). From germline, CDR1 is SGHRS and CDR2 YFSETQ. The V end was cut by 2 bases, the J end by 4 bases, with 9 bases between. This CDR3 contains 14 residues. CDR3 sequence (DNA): TGCGCCAGCAGCTTTTCTGGGGGCACCGGGGAGCTGTTTTTT. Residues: CASSFSGGTGELFF.

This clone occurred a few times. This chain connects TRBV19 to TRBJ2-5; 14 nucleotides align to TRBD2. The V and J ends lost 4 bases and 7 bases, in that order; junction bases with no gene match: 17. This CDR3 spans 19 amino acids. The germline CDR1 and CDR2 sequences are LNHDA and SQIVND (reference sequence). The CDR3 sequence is CASSNRLAGGQSEYGTQYF. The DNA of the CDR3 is TGTGCCAGTAGTAACAGACTAGCGGGGGGGCAATCTGAATACGGGACCCAGTACTTC.

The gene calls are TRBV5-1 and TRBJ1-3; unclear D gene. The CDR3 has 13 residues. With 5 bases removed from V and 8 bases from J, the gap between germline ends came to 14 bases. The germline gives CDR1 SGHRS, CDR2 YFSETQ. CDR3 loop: CASRRGIVDTIYF. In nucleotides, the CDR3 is TGCGCCAGCAGACGAGGGATTGTAGACACCATATATTTT.

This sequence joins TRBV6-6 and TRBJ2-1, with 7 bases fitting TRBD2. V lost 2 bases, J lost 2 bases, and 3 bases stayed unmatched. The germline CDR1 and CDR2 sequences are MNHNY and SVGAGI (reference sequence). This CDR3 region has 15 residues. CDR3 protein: CASSYGSGAYNEQFF. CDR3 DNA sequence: TGTGCCAGCAGTTACGGGAGCGGGGCCTACAATGAGCAGTTCTTC.

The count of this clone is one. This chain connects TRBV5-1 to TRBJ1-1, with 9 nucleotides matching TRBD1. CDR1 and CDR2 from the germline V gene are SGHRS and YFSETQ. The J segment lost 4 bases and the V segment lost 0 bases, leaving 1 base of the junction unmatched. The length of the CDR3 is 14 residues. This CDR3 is CASSLEDRGTEAFF. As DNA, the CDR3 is TGCGCCAGCAGCTTGGAGGACAGGGGCACTGAAGCTTTCTTT. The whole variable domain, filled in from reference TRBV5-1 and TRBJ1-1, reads KAGVTQTPRYLIKTRGQQVTLSCSPISGHRSVSWYQQTPGQGLQFLFEYFSETQRNKGNFPGRFSGRQFSNSRSEMNVSTLELGDSALYLCASSLEDRGTEAFFGQGTRLTVV.